This T cell receptor (beta chain) appears in the sequencing data of a study of patients and donors after allogeneic stem cell transplantation. Trimming removed 4 bases at V and 6 bases at J, with 14 bases between. The germline V gene has CDR1 SGHRS and CDR2 YFSETQ. There are 13 residues in the CDR3. One entry per CDR3 protein results from TCRdb running MiXCR on the RT-PCR reads. The data hold over 150,000 distinct CDR3 sequences, with about 30% observed a single time. Sequencing was done on a sample of blood, either unsorted or a sorted T cell fraction (not recorded which). The genes are TRBV5-1 and TRBJ2-7; possibly TRBD1 or TRBD2 for D (6 bases each). The clonotype originates from a human donor who was either an allogeneic HSCT recipient or a stem cell or donor lymphocyte infusion donor (not recorded which). It is not recorded whose cells these are; they may come from a transplant donor. The CDR3 sequence is CASSTTGGGEQYF. CDR3 bases: TGCGCCAGCAGCACTACCGGGGGCGGCGAGCAGTACTTC.